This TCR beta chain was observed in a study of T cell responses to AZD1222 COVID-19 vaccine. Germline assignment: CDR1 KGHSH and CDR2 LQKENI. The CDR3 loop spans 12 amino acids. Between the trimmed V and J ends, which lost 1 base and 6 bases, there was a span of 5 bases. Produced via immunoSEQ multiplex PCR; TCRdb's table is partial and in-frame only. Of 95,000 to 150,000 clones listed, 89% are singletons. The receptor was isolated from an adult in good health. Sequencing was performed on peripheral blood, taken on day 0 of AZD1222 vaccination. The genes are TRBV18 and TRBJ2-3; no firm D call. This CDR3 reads CASSPLSDTQYF. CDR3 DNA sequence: TGTGCCAGCTCACCACTGTCGGATACGCAGTATTTT.